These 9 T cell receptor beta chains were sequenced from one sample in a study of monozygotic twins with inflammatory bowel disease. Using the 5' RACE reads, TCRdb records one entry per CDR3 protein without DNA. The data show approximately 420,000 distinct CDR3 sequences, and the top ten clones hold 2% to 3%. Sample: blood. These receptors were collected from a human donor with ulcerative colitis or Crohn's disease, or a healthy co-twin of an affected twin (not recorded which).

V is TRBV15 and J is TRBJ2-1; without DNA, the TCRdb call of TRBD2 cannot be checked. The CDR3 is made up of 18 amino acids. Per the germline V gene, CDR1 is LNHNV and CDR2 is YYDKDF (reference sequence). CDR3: CATSSVRAGTSWTNEQFF.

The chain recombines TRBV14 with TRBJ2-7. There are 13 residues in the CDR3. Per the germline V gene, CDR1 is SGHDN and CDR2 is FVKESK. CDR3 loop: CASSQDSLREQYF.

CDR3 in amino acids: CASSIGREPLAKNMQYF. The chain recombines TRBV19 with TRBJ2-4. The CDR3 has 17 amino acids. Germline-derived CDR1 and CDR2 are LNHDA and SQIVND (reference sequence).

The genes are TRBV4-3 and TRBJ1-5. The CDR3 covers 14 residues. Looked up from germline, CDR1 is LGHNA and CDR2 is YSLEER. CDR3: CASSQVGSNQPQHF.

The CDR3 sequence is CASSQGRQPQHF. V gene TRBV3-1 combines with J gene TRBJ1-5. CDR1 is LGHDT and CDR2 is YNNKEL in the germline V gene (reference sequence). The CDR3 has 12 residues.

Here the CDR3 reads CSGTPDRNNQPQHF. The chain has TRBV20-1 and TRBJ1-5. In germline, CDR1 is DFQATT, CDR2 SNEGSKA (reference sequence). There are 14 residues in the CDR3.

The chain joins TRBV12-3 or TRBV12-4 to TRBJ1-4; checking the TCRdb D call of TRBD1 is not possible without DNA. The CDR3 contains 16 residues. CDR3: CASSLPRGGWGEKLFF.

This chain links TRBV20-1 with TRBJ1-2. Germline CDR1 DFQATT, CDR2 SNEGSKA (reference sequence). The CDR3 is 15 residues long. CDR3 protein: CSARISWERDYGYTF.

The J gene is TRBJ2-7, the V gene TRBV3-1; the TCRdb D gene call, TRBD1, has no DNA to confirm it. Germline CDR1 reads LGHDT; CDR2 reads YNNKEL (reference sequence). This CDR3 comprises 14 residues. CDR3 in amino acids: CASSLRQTEDEQYF.